The clone carrying this T cell receptor (beta chain) was detected a few times. Its specificity is not known. These data originate in a study of blood T cells in healthy people across ages. The study, taken as a whole, reports: Age showed a roughly linear inverse relationship with TCR beta diversity per million T cells. In these data, TCR beta diversity tracked strongly with naive T cell percentage.

Germline V gene sequence: CDR1 DFQATT, CDR2 SNEGSKA (reference sequence). The ends lost 0 bases at V and 6 bases at J; junction bases unmatched: 9. This CDR3 has 16 amino acids. Alongside a J-beta primer mix, a sample-barcoded 5' primer served in a second PCR lasting roughly 7 to 11 cycles. Each CDR3 protein is one row after TCRdb ran MiXCR on the 5' RACE reads. The table records about 670,000 distinct CDR3 sequences, 35% to 50% of them present only once. The sequenced material came from blood. The chain has TRBV20-1 and TRBJ2-1; TRBD2 matches at 9 bases. The sequence derives from a man older than 75 in good health. The CDR3 loop is CSARDALAGPLNEQFF. As DNA, the CDR3 is TGCAGTGCTAGAGATGCCCTAGCGGGACCTCTCAATGAGCAGTTCTTC.